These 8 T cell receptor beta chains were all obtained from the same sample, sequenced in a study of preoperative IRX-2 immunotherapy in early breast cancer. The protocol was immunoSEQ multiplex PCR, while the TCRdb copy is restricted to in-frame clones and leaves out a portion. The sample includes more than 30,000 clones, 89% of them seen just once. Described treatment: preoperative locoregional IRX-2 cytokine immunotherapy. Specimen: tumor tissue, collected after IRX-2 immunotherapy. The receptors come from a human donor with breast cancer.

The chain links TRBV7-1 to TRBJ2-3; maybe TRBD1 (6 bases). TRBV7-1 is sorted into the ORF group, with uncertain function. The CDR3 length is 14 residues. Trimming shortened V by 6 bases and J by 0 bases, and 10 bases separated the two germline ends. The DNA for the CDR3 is TGTGCCAGCAGAGGACAGCTAAGCACAGATACGCAGTATTTT. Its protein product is CASRGQLSTDTQYF.

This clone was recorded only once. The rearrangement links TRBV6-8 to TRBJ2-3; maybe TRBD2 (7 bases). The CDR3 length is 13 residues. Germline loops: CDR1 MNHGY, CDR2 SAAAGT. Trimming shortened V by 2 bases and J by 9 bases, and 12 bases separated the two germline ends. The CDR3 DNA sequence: TGTGCCAGCAGTTACGGGGGCGGGGGCACGCAGTATTTT. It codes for CASSYGGGGTQYF.

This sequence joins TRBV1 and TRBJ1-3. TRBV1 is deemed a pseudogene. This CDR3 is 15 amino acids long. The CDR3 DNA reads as TGCGCCAGCAGCCAAGCCCGCGAGTATGGAAACACCATATATTTT. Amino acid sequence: CASSQAREYGNTIYF.

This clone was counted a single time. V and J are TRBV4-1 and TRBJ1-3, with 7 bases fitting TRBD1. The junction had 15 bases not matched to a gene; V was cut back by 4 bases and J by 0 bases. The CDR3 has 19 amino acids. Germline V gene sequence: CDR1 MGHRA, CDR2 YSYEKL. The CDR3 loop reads CASSLMGTGARYSGNTIYF. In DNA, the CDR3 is TGCGCCAGCAGCCTAATGGGTACAGGGGCCCGATACTCTGGAAACACCATATATTTT.

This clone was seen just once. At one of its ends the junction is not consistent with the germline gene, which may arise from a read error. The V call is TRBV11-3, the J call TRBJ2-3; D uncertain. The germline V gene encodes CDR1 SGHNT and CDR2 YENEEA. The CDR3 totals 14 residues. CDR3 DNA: TGTGCCAGCAGCTTGGTCCTTGGCACCGATACGCAGTATTTT. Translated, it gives CASSLVLGTDTQYF. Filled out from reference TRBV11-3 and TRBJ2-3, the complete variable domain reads EAGVVQSPRYKIIEKKQPVAFWCNPISGHNTLYWYLQNLGQGPELLIRYENEEAVDDSQLPKDRFSAERLKGVDSTLKIQPAELGDSAVYLCASSLVLGTDTQYFGPGTRLTVL.

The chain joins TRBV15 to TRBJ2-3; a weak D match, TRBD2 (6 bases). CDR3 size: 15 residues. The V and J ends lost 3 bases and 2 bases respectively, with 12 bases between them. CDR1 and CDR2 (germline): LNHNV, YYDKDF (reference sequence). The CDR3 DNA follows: TGTGCCACCAGCAGCGGTCTAGCGTCCACAGATACGCAGTATTTT. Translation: CATSSGLASTDTQYF.

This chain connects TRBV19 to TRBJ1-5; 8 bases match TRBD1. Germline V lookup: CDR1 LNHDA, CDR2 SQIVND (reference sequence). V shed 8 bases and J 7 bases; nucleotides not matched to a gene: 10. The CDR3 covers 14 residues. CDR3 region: CASGADRGQQPQHF. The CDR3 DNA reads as TGTGCCAGTGGGGCCGACAGGGGACAACAGCCCCAGCATTTT.

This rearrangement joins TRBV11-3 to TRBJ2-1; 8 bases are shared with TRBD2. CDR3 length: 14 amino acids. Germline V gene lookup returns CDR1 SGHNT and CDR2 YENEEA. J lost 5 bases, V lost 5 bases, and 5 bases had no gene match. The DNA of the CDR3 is TGTGCCAGCAGCGTCGGGGGGGCGGACAATGAGCAGTTCTTC. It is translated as CASSVGGADNEQFF.